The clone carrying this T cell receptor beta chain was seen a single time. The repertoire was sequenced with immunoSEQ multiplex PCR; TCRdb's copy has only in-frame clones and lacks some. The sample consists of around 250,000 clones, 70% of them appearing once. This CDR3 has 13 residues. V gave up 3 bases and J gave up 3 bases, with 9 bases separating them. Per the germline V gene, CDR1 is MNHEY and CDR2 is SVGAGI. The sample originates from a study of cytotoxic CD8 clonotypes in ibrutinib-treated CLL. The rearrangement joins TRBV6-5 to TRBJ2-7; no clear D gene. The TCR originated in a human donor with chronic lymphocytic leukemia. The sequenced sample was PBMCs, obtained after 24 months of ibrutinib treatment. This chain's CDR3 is CASSYRRSYEQYF. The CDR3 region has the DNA TGTGCCAGCAGTTATCGTCGCAGCTACGAGCAGTACTTC.